A single T cell receptor (beta chain) is shown here with its context. Its antigen is currently unknown. The CDR3 sequence is 12 residues long. These data belong to a study of T cell clonotyping in hematopoietic cell transplantation. Study-wide results and caveats: Few recipient clonotypes overlapped donors; over 97% were de novo at given depth. After transplant, recipient diversity fell while pathologically expanded clonotypes grew through day 180.

TCRdb keeps only in-frame clones here, not all; method: immunoSEQ multiplex PCR. The sample includes tens of thousands of clones, 85% to 95% of them seen just once. Sequenced sample: peripheral blood mononuclear cells. The chain carries TRBV21-1 and TRBJ1-2; TRBD1, the D gene given by the table, was not confirmed from the DNA. TRBV21-1 is a recognized pseudogene. The source is a woman in her forties or fifties in good health. Some clones in this sample may be carry-over from other donors' samples. CDR3 DNA: TGTGCCAGCGTTAGGGGGAGCTATGGCTACACCTTC. Protein product: CASVRGSYGYTF.